This T cell receptor (beta chain) was documented in a study of cytomegalovirus exposure and HLA in healthy donors. Only one count was recorded for this clone. At one end the junction does not follow the germline gene, possibly because of a read error. The primer mix had 60 Vbeta and 13 Jbeta primers. Clones were sequenced by immunoSEQ multiplex PCR, and TCRdb holds only the in-frame ones, with some missing. The sample includes some 140,000 clones, around 80% of them seen just once. The clonotype comes from a female donor in good health and CMV-seropositive. What was sequenced was PBMCs.

The CDR3 reads CASSQGGQFGNF. Written as DNA, the CDR3 is TGTGCCAGCTCCCAAGGGGGACAGTTCGGGAACTTC. This sequence joins TRBV18 and TRBJ2-7; 7 positions agree with TRBD1. This CDR3 has 12 residues. Germline V gene lookup returns CDR1 KGHSH and CDR2 LQKENI. Full variable domain (remainder filled in from reference TRBV18 and TRBJ2-7): NAGVMQNPRHLVRRRGQEARLRCSPMKGHSHVYWYRQLPEEGLKFMVYLQKENIIDESGMPKERFSAEFPKEGPSILRIQQVVRGDSAAYFCASSQGGQFGNFGPGTRLTVT.